This entry lists 5 T cell receptor beta chains sequenced from one sample in a study of response to subunit inactivated influenza vaccine. TCRdb recomputed calls from the RT-PCR reads with MiXCR, one row per CDR3 protein. The sample yields more than 600,000 distinct CDR3 sequences, roughly 20% seen once. The specimen was PBMCs from blood, collected more than 4 days after vaccination. The receptors derive from a man aged 50 to 59 who received an inactivated influenza vaccine.

This clonotype was observed a few times. The chain recombines TRBV4-3 with TRBJ2-3; weak D call: TRBD1 (5 bases). Germline values: CDR1 LGHNA, CDR2 YSLEER. The CDR3 is 14 residues long. Trimming removed 3 bases from V and 0 bases from J, with 7 bases in between. The chain's CDR3 is CASSHSGSTDTQYF. DNA for the CDR3: TGCGCCAGCAGCCACTCAGGGAGCACAGATACGCAGTATTTT.

There are a few counts of this clonotype. The chain couples TRBV6-1 to TRBJ2-3; 14 bases are shared with TRBD2. The CDR3 consists of 16 residues. J gave up 1 base and V 7 bases, and 4 bases lay outside the gene matches. CDR1 is MNHNS, CDR2 SASEGT, per germline. This CDR3 is CASKTSGGAGTDTQYF. In nucleotides, the CDR3 is TGTGCCAGCAAGACTAGCGGGGGGGCCGGCACAGATACGCAGTATTTT.

The chain uses TRBV10-2 and TRBJ2-5; 11 bases line up with TRBD1. Germline trimming cut 6 bases from V and 5 bases from J; bases unmatched to any gene: 8. Germline V gene sequence: CDR1 WSHSY, CDR2 SAAADI. This CDR3 contains 15 residues. The CDR3 here is CASRKGQGARETQYF. CDR3 DNA: TGCGCCAGCAGAAAAGGACAGGGGGCGAGGGAGACCCAGTACTTC.

In its sample, this clonotype was seen a few times. The V and J genes are TRBV5-5 and TRBJ2-3; D might be TRBD2 (6 bases). This CDR3 is built from 17 residues. Trimming took off 0 bases at V and 2 bases at J, with 16 bases between the two ends. The germline CDR1 and CDR2 sequences are SGHKS and YYEKEE (reference sequence). The CDR3 sequence is CASSLEGAGGNTDTQYF. CDR3 DNA sequence: TGTGCCAGCAGCTTGGAAGGAGCGGGCGGTAACACAGATACGCAGTATTTT.

The V and J genes are TRBV11-1 and TRBJ2-2; D is unresolved. Germline lookup yields CDR1 SGHAT and CDR2 FQDESV (reference sequence). The CDR3 extends over 18 amino acids. Trimming stripped 4 bases from V and 1 base from J, with 19 bases between. CDR3 protein: CASSSFTGRPKNTGELFF. CDR3 in DNA: TGTGCCAGCAGCTCGTTTACGGGTCGGCCGAAGAACACCGGGGAGCTGTTTTTT.